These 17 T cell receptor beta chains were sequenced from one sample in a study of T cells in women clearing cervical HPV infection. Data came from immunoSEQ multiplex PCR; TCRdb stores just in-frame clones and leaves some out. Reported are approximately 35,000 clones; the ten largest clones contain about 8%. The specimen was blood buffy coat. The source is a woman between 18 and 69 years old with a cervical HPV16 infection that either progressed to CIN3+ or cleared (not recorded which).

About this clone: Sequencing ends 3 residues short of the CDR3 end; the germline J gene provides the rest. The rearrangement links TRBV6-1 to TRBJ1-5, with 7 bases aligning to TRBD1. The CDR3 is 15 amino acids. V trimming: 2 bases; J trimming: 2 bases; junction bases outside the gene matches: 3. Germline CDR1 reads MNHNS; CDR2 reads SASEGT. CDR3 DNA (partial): TGTGCCAGCAGTGAAAGGCAGGGGGGCAATCAGCCC. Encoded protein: CASSERQGGNQP. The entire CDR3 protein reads CASSERQGGNQPQHF.

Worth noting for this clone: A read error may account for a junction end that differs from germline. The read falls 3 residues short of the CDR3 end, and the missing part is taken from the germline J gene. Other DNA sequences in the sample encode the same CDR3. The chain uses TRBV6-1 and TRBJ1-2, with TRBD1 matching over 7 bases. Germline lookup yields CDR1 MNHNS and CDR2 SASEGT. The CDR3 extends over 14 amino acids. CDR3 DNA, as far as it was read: TGTGCCAGCAGTGGGGGGACAGCAATCTATGGA. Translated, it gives CASSGGTAIYG. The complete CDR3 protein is CASSGGTAIYGYTF.

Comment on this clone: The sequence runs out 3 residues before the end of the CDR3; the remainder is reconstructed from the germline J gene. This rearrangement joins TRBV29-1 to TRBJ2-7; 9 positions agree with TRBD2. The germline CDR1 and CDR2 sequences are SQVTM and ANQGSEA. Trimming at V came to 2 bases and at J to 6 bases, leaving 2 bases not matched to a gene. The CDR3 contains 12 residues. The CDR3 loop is CSVELAGVEQYF. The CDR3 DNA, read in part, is TGCAGCGTTGAATTAGCGGGGGTCGAG.

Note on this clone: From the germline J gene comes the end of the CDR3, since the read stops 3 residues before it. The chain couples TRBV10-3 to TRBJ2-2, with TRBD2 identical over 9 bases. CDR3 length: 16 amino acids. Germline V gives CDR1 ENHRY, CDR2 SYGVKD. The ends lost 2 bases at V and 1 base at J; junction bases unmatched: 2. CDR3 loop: CAISELAGLNTGELFF. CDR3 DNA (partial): TGTGCCATCAGTGAGCTAGCGGGGCTGAACACCGGGGAG.

The part of the CDR3 DNA that was read is TGTGCCAGCTCACCACCGACGGGTGAGGCCCCCAATGAG. Protein product: CASSPPTGEAPNE. The complete CDR3 protein is CASSPPTGEAPNEQFF. V usage is TRBV18 and J usage is TRBJ2-1; D is unresolved. The read terminates 3 residues ahead of where the CDR3 ends, so the germline J gene completes it. The germline V gene has CDR1 KGHSH and CDR2 LQKENI. There are 16 residues in the CDR3. Trimming removed 0 bases at V and 6 bases at J, with 15 bases between.

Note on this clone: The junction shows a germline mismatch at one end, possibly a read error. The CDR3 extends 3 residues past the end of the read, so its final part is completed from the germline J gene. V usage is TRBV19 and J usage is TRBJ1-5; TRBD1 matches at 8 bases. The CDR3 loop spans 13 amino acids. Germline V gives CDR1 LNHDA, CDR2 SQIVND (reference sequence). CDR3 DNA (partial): TGTGCCAGTAGTCCAGGGGGCAACCAGCCC. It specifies CASSPGGNQP. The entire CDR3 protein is CASSPGGNQPQHF.

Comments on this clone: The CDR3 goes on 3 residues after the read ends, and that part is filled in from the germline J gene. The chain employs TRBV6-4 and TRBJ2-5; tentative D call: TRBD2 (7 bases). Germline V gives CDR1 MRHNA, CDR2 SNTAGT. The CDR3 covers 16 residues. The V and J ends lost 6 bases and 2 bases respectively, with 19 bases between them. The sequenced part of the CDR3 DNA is TGTGCCAGCAGGTTAACAGGGAGGGGGAAACAAGAGACC. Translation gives CASRLTGRGKQET. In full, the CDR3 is CASRLTGRGKQETQYF.

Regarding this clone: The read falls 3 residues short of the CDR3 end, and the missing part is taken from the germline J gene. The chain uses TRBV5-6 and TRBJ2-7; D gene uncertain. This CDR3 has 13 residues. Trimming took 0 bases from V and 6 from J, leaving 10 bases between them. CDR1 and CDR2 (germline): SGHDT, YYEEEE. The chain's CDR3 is CASSLGPRSEQYF. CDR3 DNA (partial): TGTGCCAGCAGCTTGGGGCCCCGAAGCGAG.

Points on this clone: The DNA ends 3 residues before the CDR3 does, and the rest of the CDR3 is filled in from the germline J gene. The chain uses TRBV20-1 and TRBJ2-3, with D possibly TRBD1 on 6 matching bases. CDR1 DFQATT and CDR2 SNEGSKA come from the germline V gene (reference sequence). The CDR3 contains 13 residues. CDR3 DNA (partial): TGCAGTGCCAGACAGGCGGGTAAAGAGACG. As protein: CSARQAGKET. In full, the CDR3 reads CSARQAGKETQYF.

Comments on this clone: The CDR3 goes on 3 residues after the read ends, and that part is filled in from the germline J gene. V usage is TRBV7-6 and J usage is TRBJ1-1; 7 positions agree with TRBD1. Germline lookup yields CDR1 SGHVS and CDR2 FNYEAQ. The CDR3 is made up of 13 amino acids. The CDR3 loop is CASSLAGGQEAFF. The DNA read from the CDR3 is TGTGCCAGCAGCTTAGCGGGGGGACAGGAA.

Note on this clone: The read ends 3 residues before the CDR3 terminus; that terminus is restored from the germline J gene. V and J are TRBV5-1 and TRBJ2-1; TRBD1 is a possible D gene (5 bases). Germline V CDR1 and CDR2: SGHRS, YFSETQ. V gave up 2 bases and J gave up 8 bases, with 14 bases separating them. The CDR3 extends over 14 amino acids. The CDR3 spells CASSFGQGRDEQFF. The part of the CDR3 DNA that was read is TGCGCCAGCAGCTTTGGGCAGGGCCGCGATGAG.

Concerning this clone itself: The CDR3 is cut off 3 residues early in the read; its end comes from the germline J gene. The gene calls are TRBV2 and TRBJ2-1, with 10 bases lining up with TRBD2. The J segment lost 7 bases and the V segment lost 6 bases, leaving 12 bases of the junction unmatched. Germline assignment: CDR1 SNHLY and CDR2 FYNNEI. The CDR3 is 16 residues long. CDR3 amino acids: CASREPGLAYRNEQFF. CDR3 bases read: TGTGCCAGCAGGGAACCGGGACTAGCGTATCGTAATGAG.

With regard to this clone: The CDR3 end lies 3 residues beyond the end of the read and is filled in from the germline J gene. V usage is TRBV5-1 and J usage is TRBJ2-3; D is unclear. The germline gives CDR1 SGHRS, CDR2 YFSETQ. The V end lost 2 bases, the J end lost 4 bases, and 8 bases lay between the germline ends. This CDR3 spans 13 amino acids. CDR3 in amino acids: CASSFEVADTQYF. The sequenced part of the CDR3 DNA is TGCGCCAGCAGCTTTGAGGTGGCAGATACG. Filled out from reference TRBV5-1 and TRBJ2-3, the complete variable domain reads KAGVTQTPRYLIKTRGQQVTLSCSPISGHRSVSWYQQTPGQGLQFLFEYFSETQRNKGNFPGRFSGRQFSNSRSEMNVSTLELGDSALYLCASSFEVADTQYFGPGTRLTVL.

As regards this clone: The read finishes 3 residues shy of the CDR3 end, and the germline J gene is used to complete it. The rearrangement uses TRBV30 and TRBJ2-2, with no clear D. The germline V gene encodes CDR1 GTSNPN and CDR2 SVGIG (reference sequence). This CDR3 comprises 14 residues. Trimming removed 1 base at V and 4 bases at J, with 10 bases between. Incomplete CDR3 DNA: TGTGCCTGGAGTGGGCTGAAAGTCACCGGGGAG. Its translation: CAWSGLKVTGE. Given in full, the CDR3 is CAWSGLKVTGELFF.

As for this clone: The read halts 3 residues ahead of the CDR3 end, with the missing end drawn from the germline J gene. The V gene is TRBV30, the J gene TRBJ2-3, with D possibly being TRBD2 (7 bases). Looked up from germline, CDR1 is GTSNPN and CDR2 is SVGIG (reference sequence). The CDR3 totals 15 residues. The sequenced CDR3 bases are TGTGCCTGGAGTACGGGGGGCAGGAGCAATCAGCCG. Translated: CAWSTGGRSNQP. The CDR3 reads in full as CAWSTGGRSNQPQYF.

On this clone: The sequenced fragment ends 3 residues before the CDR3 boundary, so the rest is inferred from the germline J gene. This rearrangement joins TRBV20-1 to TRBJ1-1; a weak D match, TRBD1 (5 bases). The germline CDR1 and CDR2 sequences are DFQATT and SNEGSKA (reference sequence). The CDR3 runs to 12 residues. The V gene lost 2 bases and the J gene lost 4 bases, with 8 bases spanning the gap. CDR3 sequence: CSARQGGTEAFF. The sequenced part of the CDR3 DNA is TGCAGTGCTAGACAGGGCGGCACTGAA.

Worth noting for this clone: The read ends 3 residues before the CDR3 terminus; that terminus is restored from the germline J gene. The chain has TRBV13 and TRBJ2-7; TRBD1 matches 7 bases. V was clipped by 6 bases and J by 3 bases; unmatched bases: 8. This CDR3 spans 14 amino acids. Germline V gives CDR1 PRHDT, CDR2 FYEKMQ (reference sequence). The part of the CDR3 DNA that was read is TGTGCCAGCAGATTGCTGGGACAGAGCTACGAG. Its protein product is CASRLLGQSYE. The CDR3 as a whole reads CASRLLGQSYEQYF. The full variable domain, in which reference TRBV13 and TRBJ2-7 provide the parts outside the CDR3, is AAGVIQSPRHLIKEKRETATLKCYPIPRHDTVYWYQQGPGQDPQFLISFYEKMQSDKGSIPDRFSAQQFSDYHSELNMSSLELGDSALYFCASRLLGQSYEQYFGPGTRLTVT.